The text below deals with one T cell receptor beta chain. Its specificity is unknown. Primers: 60 Vbeta forward and 13 Jbeta reverse. Here immunoSEQ multiplex PCR was the method, and the copy in TCRdb shows in-frame clones only, minus some. Of 86,000 or so clones listed, roughly 83% are singletons. This sample is part of a study of cytomegalovirus exposure and HLA in healthy donors. Study observations and caveats: Previous analysis showed most TCR beta V segments were productive about 90% or about 30% of the time. Analysis was carried out at a later point, and it linked a missense DCLRE1C variant to TCR beta V- and J-gene trimming.

This CDR3 region has 15 residues. The V and J ends lost 6 bases and 6 bases, in that order; junction bases with no gene match: 7. Per germline, CDR1 SGHTS and CDR2 YDEGEE. The receptor comes from a woman in her 40s in good health and CMV-seropositive. The sequenced sample was PBMCs. The genes are TRBV5-8 and TRBJ1-5, with TRBD1 matching 12 bases. In DNA form, the CDR3 reads TGTGCCAGCAACCCGACGGGACAGGGGGCTCAGCCCCAGCATTTT. It codes for CASNPTGQGAQPQHF.